Each of the 3 T cell receptor beta chains below was sequenced from the same sample in a study of Ad26.COV2.S vaccination and SARS-CoV-2 variants. Sequencing used immunoSEQ multiplex PCR; TCRdb keeps in-frame clones, though not all of them. This table has approximately 240,000 clones, roughly 90% appearing once. Regarding treatment: around 19 received Ad26.COV2.S at low or high dose, single or two shots; a few received placebo; per-sample allocation not given. Repertoires come from day 63 after the first vaccine or placebo injection. This sample comprised peripheral blood, obtained in a trial of Ad26.COV2.S vaccine versus placebo. The receptors come from a person aged 18-60 years who received the Ad26.COV2.S COVID-19 vaccine or a placebo.

The J gene is TRBJ1-5, the V gene TRBV4-2, with D possibly matching TRBD1 (5 bases). This CDR3 is built from 13 residues. CDR1 is LGHNA, CDR2 YNFKEQ, per germline. V was clipped by 1 base and J by 11 bases, with 12 bases between them. The CDR3 DNA follows: TGTGCCAGCAGCCAAGGGGGGGTTTCAGCCCAGCATTTT. The encoded protein is CASSQGGVSAQHF.

The chain has TRBV4-3 and TRBJ2-7; unclear D gene. The CDR3 is 17 amino acids. CDR1 is LGHNA, CDR2 YSLEER, per germline. Trimming removed 1 base from V and 1 base from J, with 17 bases in between. The CDR3 loop is CASSQGGPPAGSYEQYF. CDR3 DNA: TGCGCCAGCAGCCAAGGTGGCCCCCCCGCCGGGTCCTACGAGCAGTACTTC.

The chain joins TRBV15 to TRBJ1-1; D not resolved. There are 15 residues in the CDR3. The germline V and J ends were trimmed by 5 bases and 0 bases, with 13 bases remaining between them. CDR1 is LNHNV and CDR2 is YYDKDF in the germline V gene (reference sequence). In DNA, the CDR3 is TGTGCCACCAGCCCGACCCGGACTATGAACACTGAAGCTTTCTTT. Translated: CATSPTRTMNTEAFF.